The source of this T cell receptor (beta chain) is a study of shared clonotypes between healthy human individuals. After removal of 4 bases from V and 6 bases from J, the junction contained 7 bases not matched to a gene. Germline loops: CDR1 SGHDT, CDR2 YYEEEE. The CDR3 spans 15 residues. Profiling relied on immunoSEQ multiplex PCR, and the TCRdb table lists in-frame clones only, not all of them. Of around 1,100,000 clones listed, around three quarters are singletons. The chain joins TRBV5-6 to TRBJ2-3, with TRBD2 identical over 11 bases. The receptor's source is a man between 18 and 35 years old in good health. Some clones in this sample may be carry-over from other donors' samples. The sample consisted of memory CD4+ T cells from PBMCs. This sample's subset: CD45RA-negative fraction. CDR3: CASSRRTSGQDTQYF. The CDR3 DNA follows: TGTGCCAGCAGCCGCAGGACTAGCGGGCAGGATACGCAGTATTTT.